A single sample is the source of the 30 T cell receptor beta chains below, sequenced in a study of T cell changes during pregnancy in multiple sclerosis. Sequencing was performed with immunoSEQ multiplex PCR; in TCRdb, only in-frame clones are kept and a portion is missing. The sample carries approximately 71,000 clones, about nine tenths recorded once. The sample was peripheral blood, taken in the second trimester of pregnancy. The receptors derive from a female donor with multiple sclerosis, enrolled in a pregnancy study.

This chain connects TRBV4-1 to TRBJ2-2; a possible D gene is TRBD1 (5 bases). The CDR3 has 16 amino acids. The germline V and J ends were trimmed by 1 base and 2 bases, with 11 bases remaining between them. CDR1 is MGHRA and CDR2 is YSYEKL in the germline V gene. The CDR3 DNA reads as TGCGCCAGCAGCCAAGTTCTAGGACACAACACCGGGGAGCTGTTTTTT. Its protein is CASSQVLGHNTGELFF.

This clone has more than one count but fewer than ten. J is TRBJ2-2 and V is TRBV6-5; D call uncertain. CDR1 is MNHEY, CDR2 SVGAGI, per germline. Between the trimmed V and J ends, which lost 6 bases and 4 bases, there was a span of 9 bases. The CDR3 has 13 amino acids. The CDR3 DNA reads TGTGCCAGCAGATCCTCGAGCACCGGGGAGCTGTTTTTT. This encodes CASRSSSTGELFF.

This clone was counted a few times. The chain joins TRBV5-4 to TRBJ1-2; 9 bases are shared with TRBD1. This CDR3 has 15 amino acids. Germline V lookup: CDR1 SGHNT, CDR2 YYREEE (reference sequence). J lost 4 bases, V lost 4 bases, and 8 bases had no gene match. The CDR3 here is CASSGPGQGIYGYTF. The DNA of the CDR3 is TGTGCCAGCAGCGGTCCGGGACAGGGCATCTATGGCTACACCTTC.

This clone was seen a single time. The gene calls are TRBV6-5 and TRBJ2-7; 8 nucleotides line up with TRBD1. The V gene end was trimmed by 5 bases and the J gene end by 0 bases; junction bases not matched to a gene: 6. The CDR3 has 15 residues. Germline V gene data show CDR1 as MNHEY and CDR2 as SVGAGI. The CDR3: CASSPGTGISYEQYF. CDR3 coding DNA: TGTGCCAGCAGTCCCGGGACAGGCATCTCCTACGAGCAGTACTTC.

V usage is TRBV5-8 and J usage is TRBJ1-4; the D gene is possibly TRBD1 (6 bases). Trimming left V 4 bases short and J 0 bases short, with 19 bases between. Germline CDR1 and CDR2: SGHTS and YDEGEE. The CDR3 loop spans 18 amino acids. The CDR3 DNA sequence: TGTGCCAGCAGCCCTCGACAGGTCATAGGAGCAACTAATGAAAAACTGTTTTTT. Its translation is CASSPRQVIGATNEKLFF.

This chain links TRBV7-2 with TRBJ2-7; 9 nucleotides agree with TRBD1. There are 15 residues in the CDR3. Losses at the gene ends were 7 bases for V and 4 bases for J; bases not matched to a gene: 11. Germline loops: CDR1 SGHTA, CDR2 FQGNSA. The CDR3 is CASTISAGQGYEQYF. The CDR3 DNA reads TGTGCCAGCACGATTTCGGCCGGACAGGGGTACGAGCAGTACTTC.

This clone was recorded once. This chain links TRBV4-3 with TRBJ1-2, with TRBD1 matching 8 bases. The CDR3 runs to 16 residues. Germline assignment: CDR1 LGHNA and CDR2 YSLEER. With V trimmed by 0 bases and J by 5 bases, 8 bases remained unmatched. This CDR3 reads CASSQDRTGFRYGYTF. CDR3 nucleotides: TGCGCCAGCAGCCAAGATCGGACAGGGTTTCGGTATGGCTACACCTTC.

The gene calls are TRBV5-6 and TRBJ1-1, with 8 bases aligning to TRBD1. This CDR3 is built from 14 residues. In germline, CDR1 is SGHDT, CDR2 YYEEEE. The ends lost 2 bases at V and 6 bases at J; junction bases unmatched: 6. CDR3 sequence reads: CASSFHDRGAEAFF. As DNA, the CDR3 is TGTGCCAGCAGCTTCCATGACAGGGGAGCTGAAGCTTTCTTT. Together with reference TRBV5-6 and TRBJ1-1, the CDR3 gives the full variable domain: DAGVTQSPTHLIKTRGQQVTLRCSPKSGHDTVSWYQQALGQGPQFIFQYYEEEERQRGNFPDRFSGHQFPNYSSELNVNALLLGDSALYLCASSFHDRGAEAFFGQGTRLTVV.

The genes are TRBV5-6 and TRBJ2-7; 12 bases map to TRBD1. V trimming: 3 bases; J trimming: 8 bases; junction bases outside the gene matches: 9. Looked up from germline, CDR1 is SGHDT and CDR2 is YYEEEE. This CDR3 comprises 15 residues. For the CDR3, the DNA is TGTGCCAGCAGCTCCGCCGGGACAGGGGGCCTCCAGCAGTACTTC. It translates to CASSSAGTGGLQQYF.

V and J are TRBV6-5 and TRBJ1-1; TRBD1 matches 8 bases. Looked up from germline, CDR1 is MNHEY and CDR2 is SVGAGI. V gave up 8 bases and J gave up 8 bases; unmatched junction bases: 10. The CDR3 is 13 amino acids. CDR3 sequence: CASFGQGILEAFF. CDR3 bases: TGTGCCAGCTTTGGACAGGGTATCTTGGAAGCTTTCTTT.

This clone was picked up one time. In nucleotides, the CDR3 is TGTGCCAGCAGGCAGGTCCGGGACAGCAACTACACCTTC. Encoded protein: CASRQVRDSNYTF. The chain uses TRBV11-2 and TRBJ1-2; 7 bases map to TRBD1. Per germline, CDR1 SGHAT and CDR2 FQNNGV. The CDR3 covers 13 residues. Trimming cost V 6 bases and J 10 bases; bases outside gene matches: 11.

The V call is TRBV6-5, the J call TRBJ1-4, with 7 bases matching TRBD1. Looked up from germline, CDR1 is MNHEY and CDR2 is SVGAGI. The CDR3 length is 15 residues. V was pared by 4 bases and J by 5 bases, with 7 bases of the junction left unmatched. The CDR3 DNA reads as TGTGCCAGCAGTTCCCCGGACAGGTTGAATGAAAAACTGTTTTTT. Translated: CASSSPDRLNEKLFF.

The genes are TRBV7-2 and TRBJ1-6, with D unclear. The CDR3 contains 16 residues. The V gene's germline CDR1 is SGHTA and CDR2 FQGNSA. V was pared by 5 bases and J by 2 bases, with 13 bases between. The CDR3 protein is CASSPLPETYNSPLHF. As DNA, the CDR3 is TGTGCCAGCAGCCCCCTACCGGAGACCTATAATTCACCCCTCCACTTT.

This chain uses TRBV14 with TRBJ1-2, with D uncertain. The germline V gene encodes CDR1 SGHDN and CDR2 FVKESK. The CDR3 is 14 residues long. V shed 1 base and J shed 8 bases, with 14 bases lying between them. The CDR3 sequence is CASSQGEGAGGYTF. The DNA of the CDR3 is TGTGCCAGCAGCCAAGGGGAAGGAGCGGGAGGCTACACCTTC.

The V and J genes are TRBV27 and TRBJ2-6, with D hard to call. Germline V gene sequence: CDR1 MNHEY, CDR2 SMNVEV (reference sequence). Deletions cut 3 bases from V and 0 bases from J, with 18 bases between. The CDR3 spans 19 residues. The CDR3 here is CASSFHGGLPSSGANVLTF. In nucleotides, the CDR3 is TGTGCCAGCAGTTTCCACGGCGGCTTACCGAGCTCTGGGGCCAACGTCCTGACTTTC.

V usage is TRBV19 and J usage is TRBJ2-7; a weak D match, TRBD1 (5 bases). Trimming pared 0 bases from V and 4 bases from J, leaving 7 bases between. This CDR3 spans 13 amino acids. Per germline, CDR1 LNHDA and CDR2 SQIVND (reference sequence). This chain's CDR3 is CASSIDREYEQYF. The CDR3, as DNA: TGTGCCAGTAGTATAGACAGGGAATACGAGCAGTACTTC.

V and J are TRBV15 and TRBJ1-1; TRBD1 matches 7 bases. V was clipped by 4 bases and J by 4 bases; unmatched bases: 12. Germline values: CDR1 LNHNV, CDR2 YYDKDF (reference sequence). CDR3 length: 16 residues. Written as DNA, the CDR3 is TGTGCCACCAGCACACGACAGGGCCCTTGGGGCACTGAAGCTTTCTTT. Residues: CATSTRQGPWGTEAFF.

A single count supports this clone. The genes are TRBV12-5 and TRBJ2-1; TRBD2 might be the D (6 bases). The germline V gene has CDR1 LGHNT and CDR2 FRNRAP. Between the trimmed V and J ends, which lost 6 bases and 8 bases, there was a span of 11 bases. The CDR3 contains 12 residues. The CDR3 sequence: CASGLTRDEQFF. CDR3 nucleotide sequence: TGTGCTAGTGGCCTGACTAGAGATGAGCAGTTCTTC.

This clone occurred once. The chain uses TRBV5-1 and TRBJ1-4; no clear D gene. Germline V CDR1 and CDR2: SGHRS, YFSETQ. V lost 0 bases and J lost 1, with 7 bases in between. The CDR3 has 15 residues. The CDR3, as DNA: TGCGCCAGCAGCTTGGATGCGGGAACTAATGAAAAACTGTTTTTT. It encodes CASSLDAGTNEKLFF.

The CDR3 nucleotides read TGCGCCAGCAGCTTTCTAGCGGGGGGATCCCAAGAGACCCAGTACTTC. Its translation: CASSFLAGGSQETQYF. The V gene is TRBV5-1, the J gene TRBJ2-5, with 11 positions matching TRBD2. The trim removed 2 bases at V and 1 base at J, leaving 4 bases unmatched. The CDR3 length is 16 residues. Germline V gives CDR1 SGHRS, CDR2 YFSETQ. Complete variable domain (other parts from reference TRBV5-1 and TRBJ2-5): KAGVTQTPRYLIKTRGQQVTLSCSPISGHRSVSWYQQTPGQGLQFLFEYFSETQRNKGNFPGRFSGRQFSNSRSEMNVSTLELGDSALYLCASSFLAGGSQETQYFGPGTRLLVL.

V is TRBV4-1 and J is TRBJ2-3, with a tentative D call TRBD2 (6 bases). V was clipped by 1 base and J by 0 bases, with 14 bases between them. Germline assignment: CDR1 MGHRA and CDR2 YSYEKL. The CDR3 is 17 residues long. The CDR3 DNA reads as TGCGCCAGCAGCCAAGTCTTAGTGGGGACTAGCACAGATACGCAGTATTTT. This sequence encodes CASSQVLVGTSTDTQYF.

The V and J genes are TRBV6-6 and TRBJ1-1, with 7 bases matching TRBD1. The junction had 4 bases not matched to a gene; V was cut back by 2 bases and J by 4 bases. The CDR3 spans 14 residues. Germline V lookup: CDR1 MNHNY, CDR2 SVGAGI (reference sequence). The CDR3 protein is CASSYGTAGTEAFF. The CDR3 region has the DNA TGTGCCAGCAGTTACGGGACAGCGGGCACTGAAGCTTTCTTT.

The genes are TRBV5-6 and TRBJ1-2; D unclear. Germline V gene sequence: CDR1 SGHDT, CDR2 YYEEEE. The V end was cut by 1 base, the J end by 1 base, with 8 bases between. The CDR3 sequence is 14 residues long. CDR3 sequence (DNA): TGTGCCAGCAGCTTGTCTCCAGATAACTATGGCTACACCTTC. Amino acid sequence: CASSLSPDNYGYTF.

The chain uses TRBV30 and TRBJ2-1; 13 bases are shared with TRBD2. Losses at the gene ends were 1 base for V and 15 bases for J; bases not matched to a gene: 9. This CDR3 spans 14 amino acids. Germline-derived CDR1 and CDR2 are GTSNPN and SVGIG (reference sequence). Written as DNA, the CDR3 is TGTGCCTGGAGTGGGGGACTAGCGGGAAAGTATGTGTTCTTC. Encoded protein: CAWSGGLAGKYVFF.

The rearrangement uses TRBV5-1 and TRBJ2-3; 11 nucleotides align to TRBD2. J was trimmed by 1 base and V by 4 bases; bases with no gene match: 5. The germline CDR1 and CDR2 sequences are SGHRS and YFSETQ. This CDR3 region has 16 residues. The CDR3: CASSRTSGYRTDTQYF. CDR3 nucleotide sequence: TGCGCCAGCAGCCGGACTAGCGGGTACCGCACAGATACGCAGTATTTT.

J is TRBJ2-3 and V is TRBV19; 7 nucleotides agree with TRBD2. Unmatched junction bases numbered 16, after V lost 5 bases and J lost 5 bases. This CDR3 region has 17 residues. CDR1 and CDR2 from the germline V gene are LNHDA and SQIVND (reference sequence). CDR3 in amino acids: CASSLPGSGIGLDTQYF. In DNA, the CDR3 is TGTGCCAGTAGTCTTCCGGGGAGCGGGATCGGACTAGATACGCAGTATTTT.

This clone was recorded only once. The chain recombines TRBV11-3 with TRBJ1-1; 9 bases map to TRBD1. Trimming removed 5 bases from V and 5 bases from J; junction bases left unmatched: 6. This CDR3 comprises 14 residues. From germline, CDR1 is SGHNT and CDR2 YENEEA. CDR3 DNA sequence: TGTGCCAGCAGCCAGACAGGGGGACGGACTGAAGCTTTCTTT. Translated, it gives CASSQTGGRTEAFF.

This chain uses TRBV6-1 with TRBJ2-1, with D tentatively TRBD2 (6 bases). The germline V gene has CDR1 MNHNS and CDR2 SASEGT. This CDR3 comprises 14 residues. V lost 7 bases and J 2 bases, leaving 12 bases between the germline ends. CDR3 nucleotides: TGTGCCAGCAATCTCCCTAGCGCCTACAATGAGCAGTTCTTC. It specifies CASNLPSAYNEQFF.

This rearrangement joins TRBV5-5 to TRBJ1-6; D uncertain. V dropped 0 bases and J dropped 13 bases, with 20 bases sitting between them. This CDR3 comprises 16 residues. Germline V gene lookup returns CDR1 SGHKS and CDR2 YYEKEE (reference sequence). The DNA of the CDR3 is TGTGCCAGCAGCTTGGCTCCCCTCTTCAGGCGCGAGCCCCTCCACTTT. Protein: CASSLAPLFRREPLHF.

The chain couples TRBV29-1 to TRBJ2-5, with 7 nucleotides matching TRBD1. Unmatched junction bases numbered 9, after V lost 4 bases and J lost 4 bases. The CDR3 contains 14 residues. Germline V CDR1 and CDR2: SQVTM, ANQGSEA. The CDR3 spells CSVVPPGGVETQYF. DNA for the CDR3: TGCAGCGTTGTGCCCCCAGGGGGTGTAGAGACCCAGTACTTC.